These 23 T cell receptor beta chains originate from one sample sequenced in a study of cytomegalovirus exposure and HLA in healthy donors. 60 Vbeta and 13 Jbeta primers were used in PCR. Some clones are missing from TCRdb's copy, which holds only in-frame ones; the method was immunoSEQ multiplex PCR. Counted here are about 150,000 clones, around 78% occurring once; the ten biggest clones make up around 1.6%. The sequenced sample consisted of PBMCs. The receptor set was obtained from a woman under 30 in good health and CMV-seronegative.

This sequence joins TRBV28 and TRBJ1-2; D is uncertain. The CDR3 sequence is 14 residues long. The germline V gene has CDR1 MDHEN and CDR2 SYDVKM. Trimming left V 5 bases short and J 0 bases short, with 10 bases between. CDR3 DNA sequence: TGTGCCAGCAGTCCTACCCTGCCTAACTATGGCTACACCTTC. Its protein product is CASSPTLPNYGYTF.

For the CDR3, the DNA is TGTGCCAGCAGTGAAGGGACTAGGGTCTATGAGCAGTTCTTC. As protein: CASSEGTRVYEQFF. The chain uses TRBV2 and TRBJ2-1, with 7 bases aligning to TRBD2. With 1 base clipped from V and 8 bases from J, the junction kept 5 bases outside the gene matches. CDR1 SNHLY and CDR2 FYNNEI come from the germline V gene. This CDR3 comprises 14 residues.

This clone has only a few counts. The V and J genes are TRBV6-1 and TRBJ1-1, with 10 bases aligning to TRBD1. Germline CDR1 and CDR2: MNHNS and SASEGT. The V and J ends lost 8 bases and 4 bases, in that order; junction bases with no gene match: 7. The CDR3 is 14 residues long. CDR3 coding DNA: TGTGCCAGCGGGGCCAGGACAGGGGGCACTGAAGCTTTCTTT. Translated, it gives CASGARTGGTEAFF.

This clone was seen a handful of times. CDR3 in DNA: TGTGCCAGCAGGGGGACGGGAGGGCCTTCTAGCACAGATACGCAGTATTTT. This gives the protein CASRGTGGPSSTDTQYF. The chain recombines TRBV27 with TRBJ2-3, with 8 bases aligning to TRBD2. This CDR3 contains 17 residues. CDR1 and CDR2 from the germline V gene are MNHEY and SMNVEV (reference sequence). V shed 6 bases and J 0 bases; nucleotides not matched to a gene: 11.

The chain combines TRBV7-6 with TRBJ2-7; 9 nucleotides match TRBD2. Germline CDR1 and CDR2: SGHVS and FNYEAQ. V gave up 4 bases and J gave up 2 bases; unmatched junction bases: 9. This CDR3 has 16 amino acids. The CDR3 bases are TGTGCCAGCAGCTCGCGGGCTAGCGGGACGGCCTACGAGCAGTACTTC. Translated, it gives CASSSRASGTAYEQYF.

The count of this clone is one. The V gene is TRBV7-8, the J gene TRBJ2-3; D possibly corresponds to TRBD1 (5 bases). Germline CDR1 SGHVS, CDR2 FQNEAQ. The CDR3 extends over 14 amino acids. Trimming took off 6 bases at V and 3 bases at J, with 13 bases between the two ends. CDR3 sequence (DNA): TGTGCCAGCAGTTTCCAGGACACAACAGATACGCAGTATTTT. Amino acid sequence: CASSFQDTTDTQYF.

V gene TRBV5-5 combines with J gene TRBJ1-4; 8 nucleotides agree with TRBD1. The V segment lost 4 bases and the J segment 10 bases; nucleotides outside the gene matches: 6. Germline-derived CDR1 and CDR2 are SGHKS and YYEKEE (reference sequence). The CDR3 has 13 amino acids. DNA of the CDR3: TGTGCCAGCAGCGTTGGGACAGGTGGAAAACTGTTTTTT. Its protein product is CASSVGTGGKLFF.

V and J are TRBV4-2 and TRBJ1-3; D is ambiguous. V lost 7 bases and J lost 0, with 10 bases in between. Looked up from germline, CDR1 is LGHNA and CDR2 is YNFKEQ. The CDR3 totals 14 residues. The CDR3, as DNA: TGTGCCAGCACTCCGGGAGACTCTGGAAACACCATATATTTT. It translates to CASTPGDSGNTIYF.

This clone appeared a few times. The chain carries TRBV6-1 and TRBJ2-3; perhaps TRBD1 as D (5 bases). V lost 10 bases to trimming and J lost 4 bases, with 18 bases between them. Germline V gene sequence: CDR1 MNHNS, CDR2 SASEGT. The CDR3 is 14 residues long. The CDR3 region has the DNA TGTGCCACCACTCGACTCCTAGGGGCAGATACGCAGTATTTT. It codes for CATTRLLGADTQYF.

The gene calls are TRBV18 and TRBJ1-1; TRBD1 agrees at 7 bases. After removal of 3 bases from V and 7 bases from J, the junction contained 5 bases not matched to a gene. The CDR3 length is 13 residues. Germline assignment: CDR1 KGHSH and CDR2 LQKENI. The CDR3, as DNA: TGTGCCAGCTCACCGGGACAGATGCGTGAAGCTTTCTTT. Its protein is CASSPGQMREAFF.

The chain carries TRBV5-4 and TRBJ2-5; D is undetermined. CDR1 SGHNT and CDR2 YYREEE come from the germline V gene (reference sequence). Trimming shortened V by 5 bases and J by 0 bases, and 17 bases separated the two germline ends. This CDR3 contains 16 residues. CDR3 protein: CASSSGSRQDQETQYF. CDR3 DNA: TGTGCCAGCAGTTCTGGTTCAAGGCAGGACCAAGAGACCCAGTACTTC.

The chain's CDR3 is CASSPTGGSYEQYF. As DNA, the CDR3 is TGTGCCAGCAGCCCGACTGGCGGGAGTTACGAGCAGTACTTC. The rearrangement joins TRBV7-3 to TRBJ2-7; 7 positions match TRBD2. CDR1 is SGHTA, CDR2 FQGTGA, per germline. This CDR3 contains 14 residues. Trimming at V came to 5 bases and at J to 4 bases, leaving 8 bases not matched to a gene.

This chain uses TRBV15 with TRBJ2-1; 8 positions agree with TRBD2. J lost 2 bases, V lost 5 bases, and 8 bases had no gene match. Germline lookup yields CDR1 LNHNV and CDR2 YYDKDF (reference sequence). The CDR3 spans 16 residues. The CDR3 protein is CATSRRREAPYNEQFF. The CDR3 DNA sequence: TGTGCCACCAGCCGGCGGCGGGAGGCCCCCTACAATGAGCAGTTCTTC.

There are a few counts of this clone. The V and J genes are TRBV5-4 and TRBJ2-5, with TRBD1 as a possible D gene (5 bases). The CDR3 consists of 14 residues. From germline, CDR1 is SGHNT and CDR2 YYREEE (reference sequence). Trimming removed 0 bases at V and 2 bases at J, with 8 bases between. The CDR3 protein is CASSLGGHQETQYF. For the CDR3, the DNA is TGTGCCAGCAGCTTGGGTGGACATCAAGAGACCCAGTACTTC. Looking up the rest from reference TRBV5-4 and TRBJ2-5 gives the full variable domain: ETGVTQSPTHLIKTRGQQVTLRCSSQSGHNTVSWYQQALGQGPQFIFQYYREEENGRGNFPPRFSGLQFPNYSSELNVNALELDDSALYLCASSLGGHQETQYFGPGTRLLVL.

The rearrangement joins TRBV29-1 to TRBJ2-3; TRBD2 is a possible D gene (5 bases). This CDR3 comprises 13 residues. The germline V and J ends were trimmed by 5 bases and 0 bases, with 9 bases remaining between them. Germline-derived CDR1 and CDR2 are SQVTM and ANQGSEA. The CDR3 sequence is CSVSGASTDTQYF. CDR3 sequence (DNA): TGCAGCGTTAGCGGTGCTAGCACAGATACGCAGTATTTT.

The rearrangement joins TRBV5-1 to TRBJ2-3; 11 bases are a match to TRBD1. Germline values: CDR1 SGHRS, CDR2 YFSETQ. V lost 4 bases, J lost 4 bases, and 5 bases stayed unmatched. There are 15 residues in the CDR3. For the CDR3, the DNA is TGCGCCAGCAGCCGGGGGGGACAGGGGGCAGATACGCAGTATTTT. The encoded protein is CASSRGGQGADTQYF.

The chain carries TRBV7-9 and TRBJ1-4; a weak D match, TRBD1 (5 bases). The CDR3 is 15 residues long. The germline gives CDR1 SEHNR, CDR2 FQNEAQ (reference sequence). V lost 5 bases to trimming and J lost 7 bases, with 17 bases between them. The CDR3 protein is CASSTTSGRSEKLFF. CDR3 nucleotides: TGTGCCAGCAGCACCACCTCAGGGAGGAGTGAAAAACTGTTTTTT. The full variable domain, in which reference TRBV7-9 and TRBJ1-4 provide the parts outside the CDR3, is DTGVSQNPRHKITKRGQNVTFRCDPISEHNRLYWYRQTLGQGPEFLTYFQNEAQLEKSRLLSDRFSAERPKGSFSTLEIQRTEQGDSAMYLCASSTTSGRSEKLFFGSGTQLSVL.

The gene calls are TRBV5-4 and TRBJ2-2, with a weak D call TRBD1 (6 bases). This CDR3 comprises 15 residues. Germline-derived CDR1 and CDR2 are SGHNT and YYREEE (reference sequence). V dropped 5 bases and J dropped 2 bases, with 13 bases sitting between them. Here the CDR3 DNA reads TGTGCCAGCAGATCGGACAGCAGAAACACCGGGGAGCTGTTTTTT. Translation: CASRSDSRNTGELFF.

V and J are TRBV6-6 and TRBJ1-5, with a tentative D call TRBD1 (6 bases). The V gene lost 8 bases and the J gene lost 2 bases, with 16 bases spanning the gap. The CDR3 has 15 residues. CDR1 is MNHNY, CDR2 SVGAGI, per germline (reference sequence). The CDR3 is CASHNRDVGNQPQHF. As DNA, the CDR3 is TGTGCCAGCCACAACAGGGACGTGGGCAATCAGCCCCAGCATTTT.

V usage is TRBV10-3 and J usage is TRBJ2-5, with 9 nucleotides matching TRBD1. V was clipped by 5 bases and J by 2 bases; unmatched bases: 3. Germline V gene sequence: CDR1 ENHRY, CDR2 SYGVKD. The CDR3 has 14 residues. As DNA, the CDR3 is TGTGCCATCAGTAAGACAGGGGGTCAAGAGACCCAGTACTTC. It yields the protein CAISKTGGQETQYF.

V gene TRBV28 combines with J gene TRBJ2-7; TRBD2 matches at 14 bases. V trimming: 5 bases; J trimming: 7 bases; junction bases outside the gene matches: 10. The CDR3 covers 16 residues. Germline V CDR1 and CDR2: MDHEN, SYDVKM. CDR3 bases: TGTGCCAGCAGTAACACCGGGACTAGCGGGAGTTGGGAGCAGTACGTC. Translated: CASSNTGTSGSWEQYV.

This clone was observed a handful of times. V gene TRBV11-1 combines with J gene TRBJ1-3; the D gene is possibly TRBD1 (6 bases). Germline CDR1 and CDR2: SGHAT and FQDESV (reference sequence). Trimming stripped 4 bases from V and 5 bases from J, with 15 bases between. The CDR3 is 15 amino acids. The CDR3 region has the DNA TGTGCCAGCAGCTCGACGAGGGACACTCGAAACACCATATATTTT. This gives the protein CASSSTRDTRNTIYF.

This chain uses TRBV28 with TRBJ1-3; D may be TRBD1 (5 bases). CDR3 size: 13 residues. Per the germline V gene, CDR1 is MDHEN and CDR2 is SYDVKM. Between the trimmed V and J ends, which lost 4 bases and 3 bases, there was a span of 7 bases. The CDR3, as DNA: TGTGCCAGCAGTTCCAGGGATGGAAACACCATATATTTT. It translates to CASSSRDGNTIYF.